This T cell receptor beta chain was sequenced during a study of response to subunit inactivated influenza vaccine (dated by TCRdb to between 2018 and 2020). Describing the broader study: Deep quantitative T cell receptor repertoire profiling was used in the study to track responses to a trivalent subunit inactivated influenza vaccine. Study-level results and caveats: It was suggested by the authors that each seasonal influenza vaccination may recruit only a limited number of new T cells.

At the junction V is shortened by 0 bases and J by 4 bases; bases outside the gene matches: 6. From its cysteine to its phenylalanine, the CDR3 spans 15 amino acids. Kept here is only the CDR3 DNA, which spans 45 bases and is read in frame from base 1. The CDR1 and CDR2 encoded by the germline V gene are SGHTA and FQGNSA. In this sample, this clonotype turned up many times. It lacks a known antigen. There are no base qualities to consult, and no much larger clone falls within one base. The sample's time point label, decoded: more than 35 days after influenza vaccine administration. Receptor amplification or capture employed RT-PCR. Sequenced using an Illumina HiSeq 2500. The raw public data were reprocessed by TCRdb itself: fastp quality trimming at Q25, MiXCR clonotype calling, in-frame beta chains only. For every CDR3 protein sequence, its rows merge into one entry that carries the most common genes and DNA. The sample table records some 480,000 distinct CDR3 sequences; approximately 9.9% of these occur just once. Roughly 12% of the sample comes from the top ten.

The specimen was PBMCs from blood, collected 40 to 50 days after vaccination. The chain links TRBV7-2 with TRBJ2-7; 7 bases in between match TRBD2. This sequence originates from a man between 50 and 59 years old who received an inactivated influenza vaccine. Donor details come from another sample of the same person, matched by shared clones. The nucleotide sequence is given as TGTGCCAGCAGCTTAGCGCCACTAGCGAGGTACGAGCAGTACTTC. The translation is CASSLAPLARYEQYF.